What follows is one TCR beta chain and its context. Its antigen is unidentified. Trimming took 4 bases from V and 8 from J, leaving 16 bases between them. Germline loops: CDR1 SGHNT, CDR2 YYREEE (reference sequence). The CDR3 length is 14 residues. Primers: 60 Vbeta forward and 13 Jbeta reverse. Using immunoSEQ multiplex PCR, the repertoire was profiled, and TCRdb retains in-frame clones only, with some absent. Its table lists tens of thousands of clones. The entry originates in a study of cytomegalovirus exposure and HLA in healthy donors. General study findings and limits: Researchers had no immune exposure information except CMV serostatus available.

The source material was PBMCs. The sequence was collected from a man aged 45-60 years in good health and CMV-seropositive. The chain recombines TRBV5-4 with TRBJ2-1; tentative D call: TRBD2 (6 bases). This CDR3 is CASSKELLADEQFF. CDR3 sequence (DNA): TGTGCCAGCAGCAAAGAGCTTTTAGCGGATGAGCAGTTCTTC.